The T cell receptor beta chain described here comes from a study of metastatic and nonmetastatic thyroid tumors. No patient had received any treatment before thyroid surgery. This clone was picked up many times. TCRdb reanalyzed the PCR reads via MiXCR. The table has 45,000 or so clones, 4% seen once. Deletions cut 5 bases from V and 2 bases from J, with 13 bases between. This CDR3 has 15 amino acids. Germline lookup yields CDR1 SEHNR and CDR2 FQNEAQ (reference sequence). Input material: blood. The clonotype comes from a female donor with papillary thyroid cancer or a benign thyroid nodule (not recorded which). Some clones in this sample may be carry-over from other donors' samples. The chain is built from TRBV7-9 and TRBJ2-1; tentatively, D is TRBD2 (6 bases). CDR3 protein: CASSTREIPYNEQFF. CDR3 nucleotide sequence: TGTGCCAGCAGCACTCGGGAGATTCCCTACAATGAGCAGTTCTTC.